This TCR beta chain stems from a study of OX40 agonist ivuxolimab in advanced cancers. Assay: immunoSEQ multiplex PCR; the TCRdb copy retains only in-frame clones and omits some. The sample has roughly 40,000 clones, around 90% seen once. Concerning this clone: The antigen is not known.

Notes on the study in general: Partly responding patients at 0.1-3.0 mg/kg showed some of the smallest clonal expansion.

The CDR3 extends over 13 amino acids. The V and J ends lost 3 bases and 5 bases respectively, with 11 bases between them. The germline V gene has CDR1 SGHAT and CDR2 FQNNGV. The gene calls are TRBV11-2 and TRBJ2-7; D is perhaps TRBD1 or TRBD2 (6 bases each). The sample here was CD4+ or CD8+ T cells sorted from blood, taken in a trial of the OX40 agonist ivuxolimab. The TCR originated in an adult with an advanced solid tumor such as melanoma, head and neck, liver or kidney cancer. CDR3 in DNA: TGTGCCAGCAGCTTTGGGGGGCTGGACGAGCAGTACTTC. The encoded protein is CASSFGGLDEQYF. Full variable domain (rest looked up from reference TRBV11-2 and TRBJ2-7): EAGVAQSPRYKIIEKRQSVAFWCNPISGHATLYWYQQILGQGPKLLIQFQNNGVVDDSQLPKDRFSAERLKGVDSTLKIQPAKLEDSAVYLCASSFGGLDEQYFGPGTRLTVT.